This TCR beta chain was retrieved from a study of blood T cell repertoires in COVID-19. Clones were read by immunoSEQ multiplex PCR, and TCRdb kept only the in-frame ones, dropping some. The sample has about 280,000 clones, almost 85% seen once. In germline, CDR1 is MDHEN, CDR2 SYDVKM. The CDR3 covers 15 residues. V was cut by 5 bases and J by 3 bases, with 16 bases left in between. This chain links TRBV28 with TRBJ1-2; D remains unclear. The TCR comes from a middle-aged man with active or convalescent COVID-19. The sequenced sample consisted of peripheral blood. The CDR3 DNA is TGTGCCAGCAGTCCGGACGGGATGAGGGACTATGGCTACACCTTC. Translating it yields CASSPDGMRDYGYTF.